Following are 30 T cell receptor beta chains from one sample sequenced in a study of blood T cell repertoires in COVID-19. Produced via immunoSEQ multiplex PCR; TCRdb's table is partial and in-frame only. This table has some 220,000 clones, 80% to 90% appearing once. The sequenced material came from peripheral blood. All receptors come from a middle-aged man with active or convalescent COVID-19.

The CDR3 nucleotides are TGCGCCAGCAGCCAAGAGTGGGCCAGCCAAGAGACCCAGTACTTC. As protein: CASSQEWASQETQYF. The chain joins TRBV4-3 to TRBJ2-5; D is unclear. V was pared by 0 bases and J by 1 base, with 9 bases between. CDR3 size: 15 residues. Germline assignment: CDR1 LGHNA and CDR2 YSLEER.

The CDR3 here is CASSIVLSASAAYEQYF. The DNA of the CDR3 is TGTGCCAGTAGTATAGTGTTATCGGCTAGCGCAGCCTACGAGCAGTACTTC. The chain has TRBV19 and TRBJ2-7, with D possibly matching TRBD2 (6 bases). CDR1 LNHDA and CDR2 SQIVND come from the germline V gene (reference sequence). The CDR3 runs 17 residues. Trimming left V 1 base short and J 2 bases short, with 18 bases between.

This clone was seen just once. The J gene is TRBJ2-7, the V gene TRBV19, with a possible D match to TRBD1 (6 bases). This CDR3 comprises 13 residues. Germline V CDR1 and CDR2: LNHDA, SQIVND (reference sequence). With 4 bases removed from V and 5 bases from J, the gap between germline ends came to 12 bases. CDR3 region: CASSRGHLHEQYF. Here the CDR3 DNA reads TGTGCCAGTAGTAGGGGACACTTACACGAGCAGTACTTC.

This chain links TRBV5-4 with TRBJ1-2; 8 bases align to TRBD1. V shed 4 bases, J shed 0 bases, and the junction held 2 bases outside the gene matches. This CDR3 is built from 14 residues. Germline CDR1 SGHNT, CDR2 YYREEE (reference sequence). CDR3 nucleotides: TGTGCCAGCAGCGCGGACAGGGCTAACTATGGCTACACCTTC. Protein: CASSADRANYGYTF.

CDR3 amino acids: CASSQDPLQGAFKFF. Written as DNA, the CDR3 is TGCGCCAGCAGCCAAGACCCCTTACAGGGGGCGTTCAAGTTCTTC. This rearrangement joins TRBV4-3 to TRBJ2-1; 9 bases map to TRBD1. The germline V gene encodes CDR1 LGHNA and CDR2 YSLEER. This CDR3 has 15 residues. J lost 14 bases, V lost 0 bases, and 11 bases had no gene match.

This clone has a count of ten or more. In DNA form, the CDR3 reads TGTGCCAGCAGTACAGGACACGGGTCCTACGAGCAGTACGTC. Translated, it gives CASSTGHGSYEQYV. V is TRBV6-2 or TRBV6-3 and J is TRBJ2-7, with D possibly TRBD1 on 5 matching bases. In germline, CDR1 is MNHEY, CDR2 SVGEGT. This CDR3 is built from 14 residues. V lost 5 bases and J lost 1, with 12 bases in between.

V and J are TRBV28 and TRBJ1-2; the match to TRBD1 covers 11 bases. The V segment lost 6 bases and the J segment 7 bases; nucleotides outside the gene matches: 10. CDR1 and CDR2 from the germline V gene are MDHEN and SYDVKM. The CDR3 spans 15 residues. The CDR3 DNA is TGTGCCAGCAGGTCGGGACAGGGGGGGATCTTTGGCTACACCTTC. This codes for CASRSGQGGIFGYTF.

V gene TRBV19 combines with J gene TRBJ2-1, with 9 nucleotides matching TRBD2. Germline V lookup: CDR1 LNHDA, CDR2 SQIVND (reference sequence). The CDR3 length is 15 residues. J gave up 7 bases and V 5 bases, and 9 bases lay outside the gene matches. The CDR3 reads CASSLTSGPFNEQFF. For the CDR3, the DNA is TGTGCCAGTAGTCTGACTAGCGGACCCTTTAATGAGCAGTTCTTC.

In nucleotides, the CDR3 is TGTGCCAGCAGCTTAAGCGGGTTGGACATCCTTGGGGAGCAGTACGTC. It specifies CASSLSGLDILGEQYV. The chain employs TRBV7-8 and TRBJ2-7; the D gene is possibly TRBD2 (6 bases). Germline V CDR1 and CDR2: SGHVS, FQNEAQ. There are 16 residues in the CDR3. The V and J ends lost 2 bases and 7 bases respectively, with 21 bases between them.

J is TRBJ2-1 and V is TRBV6-1, with 7 bases fitting TRBD2. Germline-derived CDR1 and CDR2 are MNHNS and SASEGT. The CDR3 has 15 amino acids. V was pared by 2 bases and J by 8 bases, with 9 bases of the junction left unmatched. CDR3 region: CASSERDGTNDEQFF. For the CDR3, the DNA is TGTGCCAGCAGTGAAAGAGACGGGACTAATGATGAGCAGTTCTTC.

The chain recombines TRBV19 with TRBJ2-1; 8 nucleotides line up with TRBD1. The trim removed 4 bases at V and 10 bases at J, leaving 3 bases unmatched. Germline V gene sequence: CDR1 LNHDA, CDR2 SQIVND (reference sequence). This CDR3 comprises 12 residues. CDR3: CASSTGGSEQFF. The CDR3 DNA is TGTGCCAGTAGTACAGGGGGCAGCGAGCAGTTCTTC.

V and J are TRBV2 and TRBJ2-6; possible D gene TRBD1, 6 bases. The CDR3 length is 18 residues. Germline V lookup: CDR1 SNHLY, CDR2 FYNNEI. The germline V and J ends were trimmed by 4 bases and 0 bases, with 16 bases remaining between them. DNA of the CDR3: TGTGCCAGCAGTGTCGTCGACAGGACCCTCTCTGGGGCCAACGTCCTGACTTTC. Translation: CASSVVDRTLSGANVLTF. Full variable domain (rest looked up from reference TRBV2 and TRBJ2-6): EPEVTQTPSHQVTQMGQEVILRCVPISNHLYFYWYRQILGQKVEFLVSFYNNEISEKSEIFDDQFSVERPDGSNFTLKIRSTKLEDSAMYFCASSVVDRTLSGANVLTFGAGSRLTVL.

The V and J genes are TRBV7-2 and TRBJ1-6, with TRBD1 identical over 8 bases. Germline CDR1 SGHTA, CDR2 FQGNSA. The CDR3 runs to 14 residues. V shed 6 bases and J 10 bases; nucleotides not matched to a gene: 8. CDR3 sequence: CASRQGGSNSPLHF. The CDR3 DNA reads as TGTGCCAGCAGACAGGGGGGAAGCAACTCACCCCTCCACTTT.

The chain couples TRBV3-1 (or the pseudogene TRBV3-2) to TRBJ2-6; no reliable D call. Germline V gene lookup returns CDR1 LGHDT and CDR2 YNNKEL (reference sequence). The CDR3 extends over 16 amino acids. The V and J ends lost 1 base and 0 bases respectively, with 7 bases between them. The CDR3 sequence: CASSQAPSSGANVLTF. The CDR3, as DNA: TGTGCCAGCAGCCAAGCTCCTTCCTCTGGGGCCAACGTCCTGACTTTC.

The chain is built from TRBV19 and TRBJ1-5; 8 bases are shared with TRBD1. V was clipped by 5 bases and J by 0 bases; unmatched bases: 3. The CDR3 totals 15 residues. Germline loops: CDR1 LNHDA, CDR2 SQIVND (reference sequence). The CDR3 protein is CASSADRDSNQPQHF. The CDR3 DNA reads TGTGCCAGTAGTGCGGACAGGGATAGCAATCAGCCCCAGCATTTT.

The chain has TRBV2 and TRBJ2-1, with a weak D call TRBD1 (7 bases). The CDR3 totals 14 residues. V was pared by 9 bases and J by 4 bases, with 16 bases between. Germline CDR1 reads SNHLY; CDR2 reads FYNNEI. In nucleotides, the CDR3 is TGTGCCAGTGACAGGGAGGAGGTTTACAATGAGCAGTTCTTC. Its translation: CASDREEVYNEQFF.

This rearrangement joins TRBV9 to TRBJ2-1; the match to TRBD2 covers 13 bases. J gave up 0 bases and V 0 bases, and 9 bases lay outside the gene matches. Germline CDR1 and CDR2: SGDLS and YYNGEE. This CDR3 spans 20 amino acids. The DNA for the CDR3 is TGTGCCAGCAGCGTAGACCCACTAGCGGGGGGGCCGGGCTCCTACAATGAGCAGTTCTTC. Protein product: CASSVDPLAGGPGSYNEQFF.

J is TRBJ2-3 and V is TRBV30; 8 nucleotides agree with TRBD1. The CDR3 runs 14 residues. Germline V gives CDR1 GTSNPN, CDR2 SVGIG (reference sequence). J was trimmed by 1 base and V by 5 bases; bases with no gene match: 5. CDR3 sequence: CAWQETGGTDTQYF. The CDR3 coding sequence is TGTGCCTGGCAAGAGACAGGGGGCACAGATACGCAGTATTTT.

This rearrangement joins TRBV2 to TRBJ2-2; 11 bases line up with TRBD2. This CDR3 has 16 amino acids. Germline V gene data show CDR1 as SNHLY and CDR2 as FYNNEI. After removal of 4 bases from V and 4 bases from J, the junction contained 5 bases not matched to a gene. The CDR3 sequence: CASSASSGRGTGELFF. Here the CDR3 DNA reads TGTGCCAGCAGTGCCAGTAGCGGGAGGGGCACCGGGGAGCTGTTTTTT.

The chain combines TRBV27 with TRBJ1-2, with 7 positions matching TRBD1. The CDR3 extends over 12 amino acids. V dropped 6 bases and J dropped 9; count of bases not matched to a gene: 7. From germline, CDR1 is MNHEY and CDR2 SMNVEV (reference sequence). Written as DNA, the CDR3 is TGTGCCAGCAGGGGGACAGTCCCTCGCTACACCTTC. Translation gives CASRGTVPRYTF.

The rearrangement uses TRBV7-2 and TRBJ2-7, with 8 bases identical to TRBD2. V gave up 2 bases and J gave up 3 bases; unmatched junction bases: 6. Germline-derived CDR1 and CDR2 are SGHTA and FQGNSA. The CDR3 spans 15 residues. As DNA, the CDR3 is TGTGCCAGCAGCTTAATGGCAGCGGGAGACTACGAGCAGTACTTC. It codes for CASSLMAAGDYEQYF.

The genes are TRBV20-1 and TRBJ1-2; D possibly corresponds to TRBD1 (5 bases). The CDR3 extends over 11 amino acids. Trimming pared 4 bases from V and 4 bases from J, leaving 7 bases between. In germline, CDR1 is DFQATT, CDR2 SNEGSKA (reference sequence). The CDR3 sequence is CSATRGYGYTF. CDR3 coding DNA: TGCAGTGCTACAAGGGGCTATGGCTACACCTTC.

The CDR3 sequence is CASSLAGRGYNEQFF. In DNA, the CDR3 is TGCGCCAGCAGCTTGGCCGGCAGGGGCTACAATGAGCAGTTCTTC. The chain recombines TRBV5-1 with TRBJ2-1; maybe TRBD1 (6 bases). Germline V gives CDR1 SGHRS, CDR2 YFSETQ. This CDR3 contains 15 residues. Trimming cost V 0 bases and J 3 bases, with 10 bases left between them. The full variable domain, in which reference TRBV5-1 and TRBJ2-1 provide the parts outside the CDR3, is KAGVTQTPRYLIKTRGQQVTLSCSPISGHRSVSWYQQTPGQGLQFLFEYFSETQRNKGNFPGRFSGRQFSNSRSEMNVSTLELGDSALYLCASSLAGRGYNEQFFGPGTRLTVL.

The genes are TRBV21-1 and TRBJ2-7; the D call of TRBD2 is as the table states it, not checked on the DNA. TRBV21-1 corresponds to a pseudogene. This CDR3 has 16 residues. The DNA of the CDR3 is TGTGCCAGCAGCAAAGGGGTTAGCGGGGGCTCCTACGAGCAGTACGTC. It translates to CASSKGVSGGSYEQYV.

The rearrangement uses TRBV21-1 and TRBJ1-4; TRBD1 was called by the table and not checked on the DNA. TRBV21-1 is given as a pseudogene. This CDR3 spans 19 amino acids. Written as DNA, the CDR3 is TGTGCCAGCAGCAAAAAGTGTGGCTGGACAGGGGCAACTAATGAAAAACTGTTTTTT. Amino acid sequence: CASSKKCGWTGATNEKLFF.

This clone has just one count. V is TRBV7-2 and J is TRBJ2-7; no clear D. The V gene's germline CDR1 is SGHTA and CDR2 FQGNSA. The CDR3 loop spans 14 amino acids. V lost 3 bases and J lost 2, with 11 bases in between. CDR3 nucleotides: TGTGCCAGCAGCTTTCCTCCACTAACCTACGAGCAGTACTTC. This gives the protein CASSFPPLTYEQYF.

This chain uses TRBV19 with TRBJ1-5, with 9 positions matching TRBD1. This CDR3 spans 19 amino acids. Trimming cost V 5 bases and J 0 bases; bases outside gene matches: 14. Germline V gene lookup returns CDR1 LNHDA and CDR2 SQIVND (reference sequence). CDR3 in DNA: TGTGCCAGTAGTTCTGGTACCGATGGGACAGGGAATAGCAATCAGCCCCAGCATTTT. This codes for CASSSGTDGTGNSNQPQHF.

The gene calls are TRBV28 and TRBJ1-6; D might be TRBD1 (6 bases). Trimming shortened V by 3 bases and J by 9 bases, and 12 bases separated the two germline ends. Germline values: CDR1 MDHEN, CDR2 SYDVKM. CDR3 length equals 14 residues. As DNA, the CDR3 is TGTGCCAGCAGTTTTCGGACAGCTGGTTCACCCCTCCACTTT. Translation: CASSFRTAGSPLHF.

A few counts support this clone. The gene calls are TRBV2 and TRBJ1-1; the match to TRBD1 covers 8 bases. CDR3 length: 13 amino acids. J gave up 4 bases and V 8 bases, and 6 bases lay outside the gene matches. CDR1 is SNHLY and CDR2 is FYNNEI in the germline V gene. DNA of the CDR3: TGTGCCAGCTCGGACAGGGAGGTCACTGAAGCTTTCTTT. This codes for CASSDREVTEAFF.

The chain joins TRBV7-2 to TRBJ1-1, with 8 bases matching TRBD1. Germline V CDR1 and CDR2: SGHTA, FQGNSA. The CDR3 has 16 residues. Germline trimming cut 5 bases from V and 3 bases from J; bases unmatched to any gene: 11. The CDR3 sequence: CASSPDRAGRYTEAFF. CDR3 nucleotides: TGTGCCAGCAGCCCGGACAGGGCGGGTCGGTACACTGAAGCTTTCTTT.